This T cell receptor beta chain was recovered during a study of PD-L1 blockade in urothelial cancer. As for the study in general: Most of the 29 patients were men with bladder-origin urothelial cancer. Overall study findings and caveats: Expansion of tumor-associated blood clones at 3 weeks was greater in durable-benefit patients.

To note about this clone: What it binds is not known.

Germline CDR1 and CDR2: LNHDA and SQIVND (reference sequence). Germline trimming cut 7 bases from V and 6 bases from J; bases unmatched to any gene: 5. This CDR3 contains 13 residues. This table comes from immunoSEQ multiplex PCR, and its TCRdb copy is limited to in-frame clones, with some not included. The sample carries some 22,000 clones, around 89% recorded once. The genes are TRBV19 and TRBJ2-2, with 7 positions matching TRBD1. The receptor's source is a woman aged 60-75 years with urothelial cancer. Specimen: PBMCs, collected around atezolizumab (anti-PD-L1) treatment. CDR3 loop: CASTKDRSGELFF. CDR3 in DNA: TGTGCCAGTACCAAGGACAGGTCCGGGGAGCTGTTTTTT.